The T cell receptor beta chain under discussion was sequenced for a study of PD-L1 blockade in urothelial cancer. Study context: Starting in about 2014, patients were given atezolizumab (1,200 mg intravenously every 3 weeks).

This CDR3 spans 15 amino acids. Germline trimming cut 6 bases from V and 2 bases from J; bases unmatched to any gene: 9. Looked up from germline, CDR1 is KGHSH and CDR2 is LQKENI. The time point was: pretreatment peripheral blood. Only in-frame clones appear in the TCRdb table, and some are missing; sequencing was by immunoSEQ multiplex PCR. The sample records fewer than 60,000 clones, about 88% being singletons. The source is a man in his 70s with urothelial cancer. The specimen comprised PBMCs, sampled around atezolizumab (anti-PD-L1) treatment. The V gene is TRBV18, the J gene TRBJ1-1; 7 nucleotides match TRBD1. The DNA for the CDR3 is TGTGCCAGCTCGCGACAGAACAGGGGAAACACTGAAGCTTTCTTT. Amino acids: CASSRQNRGNTEAFF.